The next 32 T cell receptor beta chains were all read from a single sample in a study of radiotherapy plus CTLA-4 blockade in lung cancer. Assay used: immunoSEQ multiplex PCR; TCRdb lists only in-frame clones, some missing. The repertoire holds roughly 62,000 clones, with 60% to 80% as singletons. Sequences were derived from peripheral blood, sampled from a patient treated with radiotherapy plus ipilimumab. The receptors come from a human donor with non-small cell lung cancer who had a complete response to radiotherapy plus ipilimumab.

This rearrangement joins TRBV14 to TRBJ2-7, with unresolved D. The CDR3 loop spans 17 amino acids. The V and J ends lost 2 bases and 3 bases respectively, with 20 bases between them. Germline loops: CDR1 SGHDN, CDR2 FVKESK. CDR3 in amino acids: CASSQPYLEYWLYEQYV. Here the CDR3 DNA reads TGTGCCAGCAGCCAACCATACCTCGAGTATTGGCTCTACGAGCAGTACGTC.

This rearrangement joins TRBV5-1 to TRBJ1-1; D not certain. From germline, CDR1 is SGHRS and CDR2 YFSETQ. V lost 5 bases to trimming and J lost 4 bases, with 21 bases between them. The CDR3 runs 16 residues. The chain's CDR3 is CASSLRLRIQSTEAFF. CDR3 DNA sequence: TGCGCCAGCAGTTTGCGTCTGAGAATACAGAGCACTGAAGCTTTCTTT.

This chain joins TRBV6-5 and TRBJ1-1; D gene unclear. The V gene's germline CDR1 is MNHEY and CDR2 SVGAGI. The CDR3 totals 13 residues. V was clipped by 8 bases and J by 3 bases, with 13 bases between them. The DNA for the CDR3 is TGTGCCAGCGTAGGCGGGATACACACTGAAGCTTTCTTT. Its translation: CASVGGIHTEAFF.

This clone was seen a few times. This chain connects TRBV7-2 to TRBJ1-5; D remains unclear. CDR3 size: 15 residues. Looked up from germline, CDR1 is SGHTA and CDR2 is FQGNSA. With 4 bases removed from V and 0 bases from J, the gap between germline ends came to 10 bases. CDR3 amino acids: CASSSLPYSNQPQHF. DNA of the CDR3: TGTGCCAGCAGCTCCCTTCCTTATAGCAATCAGCCCCAGCATTTT.

V usage is TRBV7-8 and J usage is TRBJ2-2, with 9 nucleotides matching TRBD2. Germline CDR1 reads SGHVS; CDR2 reads FQNEAQ. The CDR3 sequence is 15 residues long. With 2 bases clipped from V and 7 bases from J, the junction kept 5 bases outside the gene matches. CDR3 in amino acids: CASSLLAGTGGELFF. The CDR3, as DNA: TGTGCCAGCAGCTTACTAGCGGGGACCGGCGGGGAGCTGTTTTTT.

V and J are TRBV6-5 and TRBJ2-7; 7 nucleotides agree with TRBD1. Germline V gene sequence: CDR1 MNHEY, CDR2 SVGAGI. With 5 bases clipped from V and 2 bases from J, the junction kept 9 bases outside the gene matches. The length of the CDR3 is 15 residues. CDR3 amino acids: CASSPTGARPYEQYF. The CDR3 bases are TGTGCCAGCAGTCCCACAGGGGCCCGTCCCTACGAGCAGTACTTC.

This chain uses TRBV19 with TRBJ1-5, with D perhaps TRBD1 (5 bases). This CDR3 has 15 residues. V was clipped by 3 bases and J by 5 bases, with 14 bases between them. In germline, CDR1 is LNHDA, CDR2 SQIVND (reference sequence). In DNA, the CDR3 is TGTGCCAGTAGTATTACCGGGGGTATGGATCAGCCCCAGCATTTT. This translates into CASSITGGMDQPQHF.

Worth noting for this clone: Mismatch with germline at one junction end may stem from a read error. This chain links TRBV7-7 with TRBJ2-1; 10 nucleotides agree with TRBD1. Germline V CDR1 and CDR2: SSHAT, FNYEAQ (reference sequence). This CDR3 has 13 residues. CDR3 in DNA: TGTGCTAGCAGCTTAGGACAGGGGGATGAGCAGTTCTTC. Protein: CASSLGQGDEQFF. Full variable domain (remainder filled in from reference TRBV7-7 and TRBJ2-1): GAGVSQSPRYKVTKRGQDVTLRCDPISSHATLYWYQQALGQGPEFLTYFNYEAQPDKSGLPSDRFSAERPEGSISTLTIQRTEQRDSAMYRCASSLGQGDEQFFGPGTRLTVL.

The chain has TRBV4-3 and TRBJ2-3; maybe TRBD1 (6 bases). V was cut by 1 base and J by 4 bases, with 15 bases left in between. The CDR3 is made up of 16 amino acids. Germline assignment: CDR1 LGHNA and CDR2 YSLEER. As DNA, the CDR3 is TGCGCCAGCAGCCAAGGGGGTGCAGGGGTTTCAGATACGCAGTATTTT. It codes for CASSQGGAGVSDTQYF.

The rearrangement links TRBV6-5 to TRBJ2-1; D remains unclear. The CDR3 is 16 residues long. Germline V gene sequence: CDR1 MNHEY, CDR2 SVGAGI. V lost 0 bases to trimming and J lost 0 bases, with 9 bases between them. The CDR3 reads CASSYSPVHSYNEQFF. The DNA for the CDR3 is TGTGCCAGCAGTTACTCCCCAGTCCACTCCTACAATGAGCAGTTCTTC.

This clone was observed once. The CDR3 DNA follows: TGTGCCAGCAGCCCAACGGGGGCTAACTATGGCTACACCTTC. This translates into CASSPTGANYGYTF. The V call is TRBV7-2, the J call TRBJ1-2; D may be TRBD1 (5 bases). Germline loops: CDR1 SGHTA, CDR2 FQGNSA. This CDR3 spans 14 amino acids. V lost 5 bases and J lost 0, with 10 bases in between. Supplemented by reference TRBV7-2 and TRBJ1-2, the full variable domain reads GAGVSQSPSNKVTEKGKDVELRCDPISGHTALYWYRQSLGQGLEFLIYFQGNSAPDKSGLPSDRFSAERTGGSVSTLTIQRTQQEDSAVYLCASSPTGANYGYTFGSGTRLTVV.

The chain couples TRBV11-3 to TRBJ2-3; 9 positions agree with TRBD1. Germline loops: CDR1 SGHNT, CDR2 YENEEA. V trimming: 6 bases; J trimming: 6 bases; junction bases outside the gene matches: 7. The CDR3 length is 14 residues. The CDR3 nucleotides are TGTGCCAGCAGAAAACAGGGGGCGTCTGATACGCAGTATTTT. It specifies CASRKQGASDTQYF.

The chain is built from TRBV5-1 and TRBJ1-1; maybe TRBD1 (5 bases). V gave up 4 bases and J gave up 1 base, with 8 bases separating them. Germline CDR1 and CDR2: SGHRS and YFSETQ. The CDR3 spans 13 residues. CDR3 nucleotides: TGCGCCAGCAGCCCTGGGGGGAACACTGAAGCTTTCTTT. Translating it yields CASSPGGNTEAFF.

V gene TRBV18 combines with J gene TRBJ1-1; D is unresolved. Trimming stripped 3 bases from V and 3 bases from J, with 14 bases between. This CDR3 spans 15 amino acids. Germline-derived CDR1 and CDR2 are KGHSH and LQKENI. The CDR3 loop reads CASSPNRLRDTEAFF. For the CDR3, the DNA is TGTGCCAGCTCACCTAACCGGTTGAGGGACACTGAAGCTTTCTTT.

This clone was counted a few times. V is TRBV4-3 and J is TRBJ1-6; the D gene is possibly TRBD1 (5 bases). The CDR3 totals 15 residues. The V gene lost 2 bases and the J gene lost 10 bases, with 15 bases spanning the gap. Germline CDR1 LGHNA, CDR2 YSLEER. The CDR3 DNA reads as TGCGCCAGCAGCCAACAGGGATTCGGGTACTCACCCCTCCACTTT. Its protein product is CASSQQGFGYSPLHF.

The chain is built from TRBV28 and TRBJ2-7; 7 bases map to TRBD1. The germline V gene encodes CDR1 MDHEN and CDR2 SYDVKM. The CDR3 loop spans 16 amino acids. Trimming cost V 4 bases and J 1 base; bases outside gene matches: 10. CDR3 sequence reads: CASSSPLTGRSYEQYV. The CDR3 DNA sequence: TGTGCCAGCAGTTCCCCCTTGACAGGGAGATCCTACGAGCAGTACGTC.

This clone was counted between two and nine times. Other DNA sequences in the same sample also yield this CDR3. The V gene is TRBV4-3, the J gene TRBJ1-2; D not certain. Germline CDR1 is LGHNA and CDR2 is YSLEER. Trimming stripped 0 bases from V and 1 base from J, with 6 bases between. The CDR3 has 14 amino acids. DNA of the CDR3: TGCGCCAGCAGCCAAGAGGGCAGTAACTATGGCTACACCTTC. Translating gives CASSQEGSNYGYTF.

This rearrangement joins TRBV15 to TRBJ2-7, with 8 bases matching TRBD1. This CDR3 is 15 amino acids long. The J segment lost 5 bases and the V segment lost 3 bases, leaving 9 bases of the junction unmatched. Germline V gives CDR1 LNHNV, CDR2 YYDKDF (reference sequence). CDR3 sequence: CATSSGTGNTHEQYF. The CDR3 bases are TGTGCCACCAGCAGTGGGACAGGTAATACCCACGAGCAGTACTTC. Using reference TRBV15 and TRBJ2-7 for the parts outside the CDR3, the full variable domain is DAMVIQNPRYQVTQFGKPVTLSCSQTLNHNVMYWYQQKSSQAPKLLFHYYDKDFNNEADTPDNFQSRRPNTSFCFLDIRSPGLGDTAMYLCATSSGTGNTHEQYFGPGTRLTVT.

The V gene is TRBV4-3, the J gene TRBJ1-1; a possible D gene is TRBD1 (5 bases). Germline V gives CDR1 LGHNA, CDR2 YSLEER. V was clipped by 8 bases and J by 4 bases, with 17 bases between them. This CDR3 has 14 amino acids. The CDR3 DNA is TGCGCCAGCGGCTCCGGGGGGGTGGCCACTGAAGCTTTCTTT. Residues: CASGSGGVATEAFF.

V usage is TRBV2 and J usage is TRBJ1-5; D is unclear. CDR3 size: 13 residues. Germline V gene sequence: CDR1 SNHLY, CDR2 FYNNEI. Deletions cut 7 bases from V and 4 bases from J, with 11 bases between. The CDR3 loop reads CASKDGGNQPQHF. CDR3 bases: TGTGCCAGCAAGGACGGAGGGAATCAGCCCCAGCATTTT.

The chain carries TRBV10-3 and TRBJ2-3; D ambiguous. CDR1 is ENHRY, CDR2 SYGVKD, per germline. CDR3 length: 14 residues. Trimming left V 2 bases short and J 5 bases short, with 11 bases between. The CDR3, as DNA: TGTGCCATCAGTGAGGGGCTAGTAGTAGATACGCAGTATTTT. Its translation is CAISEGLVVDTQYF.

This sequence joins TRBV5-1 and TRBJ2-5; weak D call: TRBD1 (6 bases). V dropped 6 bases and J dropped 5 bases, with 14 bases sitting between them. Per the germline V gene, CDR1 is SGHRS and CDR2 is YFSETQ. This CDR3 is built from 13 residues. The CDR3 sequence is CASNEGVVETQYF. The CDR3 DNA follows: TGCGCCAGCAACGAGGGGGTCGTGGAGACCCAGTACTTC.

This clone showed up just a few times. V is TRBV11-3 and J is TRBJ2-3; D uncertain. Trimming removed 4 bases at V and 0 bases at J, with 11 bases between. CDR1 is SGHNT, CDR2 YENEEA, per germline. This CDR3 spans 15 amino acids. CDR3 region: CASSSRALSTDTQYF. CDR3 nucleotide sequence: TGTGCCAGCAGCTCCAGAGCACTGAGCACAGATACGCAGTATTTT.

To note about this clone: A read error may account for a junction end that differs from germline. V is TRBV18 and J is TRBJ2-3; D is unclear. The CDR3 is 13 amino acids. CDR1 and CDR2 (germline): KGHSH, LQKENI. The CDR3 DNA reads as TGTGCCAGCTCCCCACCTTCGTCAGATACGCAGTATTTT. Amino acid sequence: CASSPPSSDTQYF. Filled out from reference TRBV18 and TRBJ2-3, the complete variable domain reads NAGVMQNPRHLVRRRGQEARLRCSPMKGHSHVYWYRQLPEEGLKFMVYLQKENIIDESGMPKERFSAEFPKEGPSILRIQQVVRGDSAAYFCASSPPSSDTQYFGPGTRLTVL.

The genes are TRBV2 and TRBJ2-1; D gene ambiguous. The CDR3 covers 16 residues. Per germline, CDR1 SNHLY and CDR2 FYNNEI. The ends were cut back, 7 bases at V and 3 bases at J, with 19 bases in the middle. CDR3 coding DNA: TGTGCCAGCATAGGTTCGACGCGGACGGTCTACAATGAGCAGTTCTTC. Encoded protein: CASIGSTRTVYNEQFF.

This CDR3 is CSVEYSFEAFF. DNA of the CDR3: TGCAGCGTTGAATACAGTTTTGAAGCTTTCTTT. This chain uses TRBV29-1 with TRBJ1-1; no definite D call. Trimming removed 2 bases from V and 7 bases from J, with 8 bases in between. CDR3 length: 11 residues. Germline V gene sequence: CDR1 SQVTM, CDR2 ANQGSEA.

By frequency in the sample, this clone is medium-sized. V usage is TRBV10-3 and J usage is TRBJ1-3, with D unresolved. Germline lookup yields CDR1 ENHRY and CDR2 SYGVKD. Trimming took off 6 bases at V and 0 bases at J, with 6 bases between the two ends. The CDR3 sequence is 13 residues long. CDR3: CAIRESSGNTIYF. CDR3 in DNA: TGTGCCATCAGGGAGAGCTCTGGAAACACCATATATTTT.

The chain carries TRBV18 and TRBJ2-5, with 7 bases that match TRBD1. There are 14 residues in the CDR3. Trimming cost V 2 bases and J 5 bases; bases outside gene matches: 5. CDR1 is KGHSH and CDR2 is LQKENI in the germline V gene. The CDR3 spells CASSPNRGRETQYF. DNA of the CDR3: TGTGCCAGCTCACCAAACAGGGGAAGGGAGACCCAGTACTTC.

This clone was detected only once. CDR3 DNA: TGTGCCAGCAGCGTAGGGACGGGAATAAATCAGCCCCAGCATTTT. Protein sequence: CASSVGTGINQPQHF. V gene TRBV9 combines with J gene TRBJ1-5; D ambiguous. Trimming removed 0 bases from V and 4 bases from J, with 11 bases in between. The germline CDR1 and CDR2 sequences are SGDLS and YYNGEE. This CDR3 region has 15 residues.

J is TRBJ2-3 and V is TRBV4-3; D might be TRBD1 (6 bases). Trimming left V 4 bases short and J 1 base short, with 12 bases between. Germline CDR1 reads LGHNA; CDR2 reads YSLEER. This CDR3 is built from 15 residues. CDR3 residues: CASSPRDTGTDTQYF. CDR3 bases: TGCGCCAGCAGCCCCCGGGACACGGGCACAGATACGCAGTATTTT.

This clone showed up just once. The chain recombines TRBV2 with TRBJ2-3; 9 nucleotides align to TRBD1. CDR3 length: 14 amino acids. J lost 4 bases, V lost 11 bases, and 10 bases had no gene match. Per the germline V gene, CDR1 is SNHLY and CDR2 is FYNNEI. The CDR3 loop reads CAFPGQGTADTQYF. In DNA, the CDR3 is TGTGCCTTCCCGGGACAGGGAACGGCAGATACGCAGTATTTT.

The CDR3 reads CASSLGQWRSYNEQFF. As DNA, the CDR3 is TGTGCCAGCAGCTTAGGCCAGTGGCGCTCCTACAATGAGCAGTTCTTC. The chain carries TRBV7-6 and TRBJ2-1; D is uncertain. The CDR3 has 16 amino acids. The germline gives CDR1 SGHVS, CDR2 FNYEAQ. Trimming shortened V by 1 base and J by 0 bases, and 10 bases separated the two germline ends.